This paragraph reports one TCR beta chain. V was pared by 4 bases and J by 2 bases, with 9 bases between. CDR3 length: 14 amino acids. The germline V gene encodes CDR1 LNHDA and CDR2 SQIVND (reference sequence). Random-hexamer reverse transcription was applied to about 0.5 to 1 ug RNA. TCR beta CDR3 was amplified by immunoSEQ multiplex PCR. This amplification extended across 54 Vbeta and 13 Jbeta segments. MiXCR, applied by TCRdb to the immunoSEQ multiplex PCR reads, yields one record per CDR3 protein. The sample comprises just over 300,000 distinct CDR3 sequences, under 95% of which are singletons, and about 0.07% rests with the top ten. This entry is derived from a study of CD8 T cells in Susac syndrome.

Material: CD4+ T cells from PBMCs. The sequence was obtained from a human donor with multiple sclerosis. The rearrangement links TRBV19 to TRBJ1-5, with D possibly being TRBD1 (5 bases). The CDR3 loop is CASSTGLGNQPQHF. The CDR3 DNA follows: TGTGCCAGTAGTACGGGACTCGGCAATCAGCCCCAGCATTTT. Complete variable domain (other parts from reference TRBV19 and TRBJ1-5): DGGITQSPKYLFRKEGQNVTLSCEQNLNHDAMYWYRQDPGQGLRLIYYSQIVNDFQKGDIAEGYSVSREKKESFPLTVTSAQKNPTAFYLCASSTGLGNQPQHFGDGTRLSIL.